Each of the 13 T cell receptor beta chains below was sequenced from the same sample in a study of cytomegalovirus exposure and HLA in healthy donors. Amplification used 60 Vbeta primers and 13 Jbeta primers. The table came from immunoSEQ multiplex PCR; TCRdb's copy has only in-frame clones and leaves some out. Of about 220,000 clones listed, 76% were seen once; the top ten hold 0.6% to 0.7%. Sequences were obtained from PBMCs. The source of these receptors is a man in his late teens or twenties in good health and CMV-seronegative.

V gene TRBV18 combines with J gene TRBJ2-1, with TRBD1 matching over 8 bases. The CDR3 has 15 amino acids. Germline trimming cut 3 bases from V and 4 bases from J; bases unmatched to any gene: 5. The V gene's germline CDR1 is KGHSH and CDR2 LQKENI. This chain's CDR3 is CASSPDRGDYNEQFF. In nucleotides, the CDR3 is TGTGCCAGCTCACCCGACAGGGGCGATTACAATGAGCAGTTCTTC.

The V and J genes are TRBV10-3 and TRBJ1-5, with TRBD1 as a possible D gene (5 bases). The CDR3 has 14 amino acids. The germline V gene has CDR1 ENHRY and CDR2 SYGVKD. V shed 8 bases and J shed 9 bases, with 20 bases lying between them. The CDR3 sequence: CAIAEGQGAWPQHF. The CDR3 region has the DNA TGTGCCATCGCGGAGGGGCAGGGAGCATGGCCCCAGCATTTT.

The chain links TRBV10-1 to TRBJ2-7; D perhaps matches TRBD2 (5 bases). Germline CDR1 is WNHNN and CDR2 is SYGVQD (reference sequence). The CDR3 runs to 14 residues. Trimming cost V 5 bases and J 4 bases, with 15 bases left between them. CDR3 in DNA: TGCGCCAGCAGTCCGGACTCAGTGAAATACGAGCAGTACTTC. Translation: CASSPDSVKYEQYF.

The chain combines TRBV2 with TRBJ2-1; D is unclear. Germline V gives CDR1 SNHLY, CDR2 FYNNEI. Between the trimmed V and J ends, which lost 8 bases and 5 bases, there was a span of 10 bases. The CDR3 is 12 residues long. CDR3: CASPKHNNEQFF. The DNA for the CDR3 is TGTGCCAGCCCGAAACACAACAATGAGCAGTTCTTC.

This clone came up once. V gene TRBV7-3 combines with J gene TRBJ2-5, with 15 bases identical to TRBD2. This CDR3 has 16 residues. CDR1 and CDR2 (germline): SGHTA, FQGTGA. V was clipped by 5 bases and J by 5 bases; unmatched bases: 6. The DNA of the CDR3 is TGTGCCAGCAGCCTCACCGGGACTAGCGGGAGGGAGACCCAGTACTTC. This translates into CASSLTGTSGRETQYF.

V is TRBV7-3 and J is TRBJ2-7; D is possibly TRBD2 (5 bases). V was clipped by 5 bases and J by 7 bases, with 18 bases between them. CDR1 and CDR2 (germline): SGHTA, FQGTGA. The CDR3 contains 14 residues. This chain's CDR3 is CASSIDASGREQYF. DNA of the CDR3: TGTGCCAGCAGCATAGACGCCAGCGGACGAGAGCAGTACTTC. The full variable domain, with the rest looked up from reference TRBV7-3 and TRBJ2-7, is GAGVSQTPSNKVTEKGKYVELRCDPISGHTALYWYRQSLGQGPEFLIYFQGTGAADDSGLPNDRFFAVRPEGSVSTLKIQRTERGDSAVYLCASSIDASGREQYFGPGTRLTVT.

V gene TRBV10-3 combines with J gene TRBJ1-4, with TRBD1 identical over 9 bases. This CDR3 is 15 amino acids long. V was clipped by 2 bases and J by 8 bases; unmatched bases: 6. The germline V gene has CDR1 ENHRY and CDR2 SYGVKD. The CDR3 DNA reads as TGTGCCATCAGTGAGAATGGACAGGGGCAGGAAAAACTGTTTTTT. Protein sequence: CAISENGQGQEKLFF.

The genes are TRBV10-3 and TRBJ1-6; a possible D gene is TRBD1 (5 bases). Germline CDR1 is ENHRY and CDR2 is SYGVKD. V was clipped by 2 bases and J by 9 bases, with 17 bases between them. The CDR3 covers 16 residues. CDR3 amino acids: CAISEAGGAGSSPLHF. The CDR3 bases are TGTGCCATCAGTGAGGCTGGGGGAGCGGGGAGTTCACCCCTCCACTTT.

The rearrangement links TRBV2 to TRBJ2-7, with 7 bases aligning to TRBD2. Looked up from germline, CDR1 is SNHLY and CDR2 is FYNNEI. V lost 9 bases, J lost 1 base, and 18 bases stayed unmatched. This CDR3 region has 17 residues. The CDR3 region is CASQFGGASGSSYEQYF. CDR3 coding DNA: TGTGCCAGTCAATTCGGAGGGGCTAGCGGTTCTTCCTACGAGCAGTACTTC.

V usage is TRBV6-1 and J usage is TRBJ2-1; maybe TRBD1 (6 bases). Germline CDR1 reads MNHNS; CDR2 reads SASEGT. The V end was cut by 10 bases, the J end by 4 bases, with 11 bases between. The CDR3 totals 12 residues. CDR3 amino acids: CATEGDYNEQFF. DNA of the CDR3: TGTGCCACTGAGGGGGATTACAATGAGCAGTTCTTC.

CDR3 nucleotide sequence: TGTGCCAGCAAGGGCGGGAGGGGCACAGATACGCAGTATTTT. Translation gives CASKGGRGTDTQYF. The J gene is TRBJ2-3, the V gene TRBV9; 9 bases fit TRBD2. CDR1 and CDR2 (germline): SGDLS, YYNGEE. This CDR3 is built from 14 residues. The ends lost 6 bases at V and 1 base at J; junction bases unmatched: 3.

This rearrangement joins TRBV9 to TRBJ2-2; 8 nucleotides align to TRBD2. Germline V gives CDR1 SGDLS, CDR2 YYNGEE. The CDR3 extends over 17 amino acids. The V gene end was trimmed by 2 bases and the J gene end by 4 bases; junction bases not matched to a gene: 10. The CDR3 region is CASSVGASGSFTGELFF. In nucleotides, the CDR3 is TGTGCCAGCAGCGTTGGGGCCAGCGGGAGTTTCACCGGGGAGCTGTTTTTT.

The gene calls are TRBV28 and TRBJ1-5, with 7 bases identical to TRBD1. V lost 10 bases and J lost 6; bases outside the gene matches: 6. Per the germline V gene, CDR1 is MDHEN and CDR2 is SYDVKM. This CDR3 region has 12 residues. CDR3 in DNA: TGTGCCACCCATAGACAGGGTCAGCCCCAGCATTTT. Translated, it gives CATHRQGQPQHF. Supplemented by reference TRBV28 and TRBJ1-5, the full variable domain reads DVKVTQSSRYLVKRTGEKVFLECVQDMDHENMFWYRQDPGLGLRLIYFSYDVKMKEKGDIPEGYSVSREKKERFSLILESASTNQTSMYLCATHRQGQPQHFGDGTRLSIL.